Presented here are 17 T cell receptor beta chains from one specimen sequenced in a study of shared clonotypes between healthy human individuals (dated by TCRdb to 2020 to 2021). The library was obtained by the immunoSEQ multiplex PCR assay. Drawn from immuneACCESS, this table holds only the in-frame rearrangements with V and J called that TCRdb kept. Clones are partly lost; checked studies trace under half to an unresolved V gene and leave the rest unexplained. Present in this sample are about 490,000 clones, 76% of which were seen just once. Over 10% of the sample rests with the top ten. The sequencing input was PBMCs. The receptors come from a woman between 35 and 50 years old in good health. Some clones in this sample may be carry-over from other donors' samples.

The chain joins TRBV2 to TRBJ2-7; D call uncertain. The germline V and J ends were trimmed by 8 bases and 6 bases, with 11 bases remaining between them. The germline CDR1 and CDR2 sequences are SNHLY and FYNNEI. The CDR3 loop spans 11 amino acids. CDR3 loop: CASARLREQYF. CDR3 sequence (DNA): TGTGCCAGCGCTAGGTTACGCGAGCAGTACTTC.

This clone occurred a few times. A much larger clone is a single base away; this may be a read error. Other DNA sequences within the sample encode an identical CDR3. CDR3 loop: CASKFRDLSYEQYF. As DNA, the CDR3 is TGTGCTAGCAAGTTCCGGGACTTGTCCTACGAGCAGTACTTC. This chain connects TRBV2 to TRBJ2-7; D is possibly TRBD2 (6 bases). Germline V gene lookup returns CDR1 SNHLY and CDR2 FYNNEI. The CDR3 runs to 14 residues. The full variable domain, completed using reference TRBV2 and TRBJ2-7, is EPEVTQTPSHQVTQMGQEVILRCVPISNHLYFYWYRQILGQKVEFLVSFYNNEISEKSEIFDDQFSVERPDGSNFTLKIRSTKLEDSAMYFCASKFRDLSYEQYFGPGTRLTVT.

On this clone: A read error may be the cause here, since a much bigger clone is one base away. Other DNA sequences in this sample translate to the same CDR3. The chain joins TRBV11-2 to TRBJ1-1; D is ambiguous. The CDR3 contains 13 residues. Trimming left V 0 bases short and J 1 base short, with 3 bases between. The germline V gene encodes CDR1 SGHAT and CDR2 FQNNGV. The CDR3: CASSLERNTEAFF. DNA for the CDR3: TGTGCCAGCAGCTTAGAGAGGAACACTGAAGCTTTCTTT.

The chain combines TRBV6-6 with TRBJ1-1; D remains ambiguous. The germline V and J ends were trimmed by 1 base and 4 bases, with 10 bases remaining between them. This CDR3 comprises 14 residues. Germline CDR1 reads MNHNY; CDR2 reads SVGAGI (reference sequence). CDR3 DNA: TGTGCCAGCAGTTACTTCGAGGGCGTCACTGAAGCTTTCTTT. This codes for CASSYFEGVTEAFF.

V and J are TRBV28 and TRBJ1-1; D uncertain. Germline lookup yields CDR1 MDHEN and CDR2 SYDVKM. V lost 5 bases to trimming and J lost 1 base, with 5 bases between them. This CDR3 is built from 12 residues. In nucleotides, the CDR3 is TGTGCCAGCAGTACGGAGAACACTGAAGCTTTCTTT. Amino acids: CASSTENTEAFF.

CDR3 bases: TGCGCCAGCAGCCTACTAGCGGGAGGTCCCTACGAGCAGTACTTC. Protein sequence: CASSLLAGGPYEQYF. This rearrangement joins TRBV5-1 to TRBJ2-7, with 12 positions matching TRBD2. This CDR3 spans 15 amino acids. With V trimmed by 4 bases and J by 2 bases, 4 bases remained unmatched. CDR1 is SGHRS, CDR2 YFSETQ, per germline.

The chain recombines TRBV7-8 with TRBJ2-5, with unresolved D. The length of the CDR3 is 15 residues. Deletions cut 5 bases from V and 3 bases from J, with 16 bases between. Germline lookup yields CDR1 SGHVS and CDR2 FQNEAQ. The CDR3 DNA sequence: TGTGCCAGCAGCGGCCGGGCCCGCCGGGAAGAGACCCAGTACTTC. Translated: CASSGRARREETQYF. Drawing the rest from reference TRBV7-8 and TRBJ2-5, the complete variable domain is GAGVSQSPRYKVAKRGQDVALRCDPISGHVSLFWYQQALGQGPEFLTYFQNEAQLDKSGLPSDRFFAERPEGSVSTLKIQRTQQEDSAVYLCASSGRARREETQYFGPGTRLLVL.

As regards this clone: Compared with germline, one end of the junction differs, possibly owing to a read error. The V gene is TRBV6-6, the J gene TRBJ1-1; the match to TRBD1 covers 10 bases. The CDR3 loop spans 13 amino acids. Germline V gene lookup returns CDR1 MNHNY and CDR2 SVGAGI (reference sequence). The CDR3 loop is CASRDTGTGALRF. In DNA, the CDR3 is TGTGCCAGCAGAGACACCGGGACAGGGGCTCTTCGATTT.

This chain connects TRBV6-6 to TRBJ1-5, with D possibly TRBD1 on 6 matching bases. Germline lookup yields CDR1 MNHNY and CDR2 SVGAGI (reference sequence). This CDR3 comprises 14 residues. Trimming cost V 6 bases and J 1 base, with 10 bases left between them. CDR3 coding DNA: TGTGCCAGCAGCCAGGACAGAAGCAATCAGCCCCAGCATTTT. It translates to CASSQDRSNQPQHF.

The rearrangement links TRBV25-1 to TRBJ1-1; D gene ambiguous. From germline, CDR1 is MGHDK and CDR2 SYGVNS. V was pared by 7 bases and J by 1 base, with 10 bases between. This CDR3 is built from 13 residues. The CDR3 spells CASTPRGNTEAFF. The CDR3 DNA sequence: TGTGCCAGCACCCCCCGGGGGAACACTGAAGCTTTCTTT.

This chain links TRBV6-6 with TRBJ2-2; D ambiguous. CDR1 and CDR2 from the germline V gene are MNHNY and SVGAGI (reference sequence). CDR3 length: 13 residues. Trimming removed 6 bases from V and 8 bases from J, with 13 bases in between. The chain's CDR3 is CASSLTRTGELFF. The CDR3 nucleotides read TGTGCCAGCAGCCTTACAAGGACGGGGGAGCTGTTTTTT.

This clone was recorded once. The chain joins TRBV28 to TRBJ1-1; D is perhaps TRBD1 (5 bases). CDR3 length equals 18 residues. The germline V gene encodes CDR1 MDHEN and CDR2 SYDVKM. Trimming left V 3 bases short and J 1 base short, with 21 bases between. CDR3 DNA: TGTGCCAGCAGTTTCGCGGGGGAGACAGCTATAAAGAACACTGAAGCTTTCTTT. This sequence encodes CASSFAGETAIKNTEAFF.

The chain employs TRBV14 and TRBJ1-2; 7 nucleotides match TRBD1. CDR1 SGHDN and CDR2 FVKESK come from the germline V gene. V was clipped by 5 bases and J by 2 bases; unmatched bases: 11. This CDR3 is 16 amino acids long. CDR3 in DNA: TGTGCCAGCAGCACTAGGGGCCGGGACAGAAACTATGGCTACACCTTC. Translated, it gives CASSTRGRDRNYGYTF.

J is TRBJ2-7 and V is TRBV6-1, with D possibly being TRBD1 (5 bases). This CDR3 has 13 residues. The V gene's germline CDR1 is MNHNS and CDR2 SASEGT. Trimming left V 2 bases short and J 1 base short, with 6 bases between. The CDR3 region is CASSERQSYEQYF. Here the CDR3 DNA reads TGTGCCAGCAGTGAACGACAGTCCTACGAGCAGTACTTC.

This chain links TRBV28 with TRBJ2-1, with unresolved D. V was trimmed by 2 bases and J by 4 bases, leaving 12 bases between them. Germline V gene sequence: CDR1 MDHEN, CDR2 SYDVKM. CDR3 length: 15 amino acids. In nucleotides, the CDR3 is TGTGCCAGCAGTTTAGCTAGAAACGGTTACAATGAGCAGTTCTTC. The encoded protein is CASSLARNGYNEQFF.

Points on this clone: Germline and junction disagree at one end, which may indicate a read error. CDR3: CASSLAASRYSEQFF. The CDR3 nucleotides read TGTGCCAGCAGCTTGGCCGCTAGCCGTTACAGTGAGCAGTTCTTC. The rearrangement joins TRBV5-4 to TRBJ2-1, with D perhaps matching TRBD2 (5 bases). Germline V gene lookup returns CDR1 SGHNT and CDR2 YYREEE (reference sequence). The CDR3 sequence is 15 residues long.

The chain carries TRBV21-1 and TRBJ2-3. TRBV21-1 is a known pseudogene. This CDR3 region has 16 residues. The CDR3 DNA reads TGTGCCAGCAGCAGTGGGGCCCCGAGGGGCACAGATACGCAGTATTTT. Amino acid sequence: CASSSGAPRGTDTQYF.